This T cell receptor beta chain was sequenced for a study of T cell repertoires in cytomegalovirus infection. TCRdb re-derived calls from the reads in MiXCR, one entry per CDR3 protein. The table includes some 800,000 distinct CDR3 sequences, approximately 32% detected once. This clonotype was observed at least ten times. Antigen: not known. V gave up 4 bases and J gave up 2 bases; unmatched junction bases: 3. This CDR3 is 14 amino acids long. Germline V lookup: CDR1 MGHRA, CDR2 YSYEKL. Sample: cultured CD8+ T cells from PBMCs, taken from culture after CMV antigen stimulation. The TCR originated in a human donor in good health (CMV status not recorded). Some clones in this sample may be carry-over from other donors' samples. V gene TRBV4-1 combines with J gene TRBJ2-7; 9 positions agree with TRBD1. CDR3: CASSRDRDTYEQYF. The DNA of the CDR3 is TGCGCCAGCAGCCGGGACAGGGATACCTACGAGCAGTACTTC.